This T cell receptor (beta chain) came from a study of blood T cell repertoires in COVID-19. Whole-study context: Samples came from the United States, Italy and Spain, spanning acute and convalescent COVID-19. The cDNA or gDNA used as material had been derived from T cells, B-cell-depleted T cells, or PBMCs.

This clone appeared once. As originally analysed: Estimated nucleated cell counts came from reference gene primer amplification. TCRdb keeps only in-frame clones here, not all; method: immunoSEQ multiplex PCR. V and J calls plus clone size are reproduced from that table; the DNA served to infer D and trimming. The table includes 29,000 or so clones, 89% detected once. The CDR3 contains 16 residues. CDR1 and CDR2 from the germline V gene are MNHEY and SVGEGT. V was pared by 2 bases and J by 3 bases, with 17 bases between. V is TRBV6-2 or TRBV6-3 and J is TRBJ2-7; D might be TRBD2 (7 bases). Sample: peripheral blood. This receptor was obtained from a human donor in a cohort sampled during active COVID-19. This chain's CDR3 is CASSYKSRGGLYEQYF. CDR3 DNA: TGTGCCAGCAGTTACAAGAGTCGCGGGGGCCTCTACGAGCAGTACTTC.